These 5 T cell receptor beta chains were all obtained from the same sample, sequenced in a study of T-cell reconstitution after alpha-beta-depleted transplantation in children. For TCRbeta, the library was prepared with unique molecular identifiers. TCRdb analysed the PCR reads with MiXCR anew, one entry per CDR3 protein. The table shows fewer than 750,000 distinct CDR3 sequences, with 27% occurring only once. The source was PBMCs, collected before TCRalphabeta/CD19-depleted stem cell transplant. These receptors originate from a boy under two years old with Wiskott-Aldrich syndrome, due to receive a stem cell transplant.

The chain recombines TRBV27 with TRBJ2-3, with D tentatively TRBD2 (5 bases). In germline, CDR1 is MNHEY, CDR2 SMNVEV (reference sequence). The CDR3 has 14 amino acids. Between the trimmed V and J ends, which lost 8 bases and 0 bases, there was a span of 12 bases. The CDR3, as DNA: TGTGCCAGCGGAGGACTGATAAGCACAGATACGCAGTATTTT. It specifies CASGGLISTDTQYF.

The rearrangement uses TRBV20-1 and TRBJ1-2; D unresolved. Germline CDR1 and CDR2: DFQATT and SNEGSKA (reference sequence). The CDR3 sequence is 12 residues long. Trimming removed 3 bases at V and 2 bases at J, with 7 bases between. The CDR3 here is CSASVTNYGYTF. The CDR3 nucleotides read TGCAGTGCTAGTGTGACCAACTATGGCTACACCTTC.

A few counts support this clonotype. The chain couples TRBV20-1 to TRBJ2-4; 8 bases are shared with TRBD1. Per germline, CDR1 DFQATT and CDR2 SNEGSKA (reference sequence). This CDR3 is built from 18 residues. Trimming at V came to 5 bases and at J to 2 bases, leaving 17 bases not matched to a gene. The CDR3 protein is CSASRGPRLYGSKNIQYF. Written as DNA, the CDR3 is TGCAGTGCTTCCAGGGGGCCCCGACTCTATGGATCCAAAAACATTCAGTACTTC.

The table lists this clonotype with a count of one. J is TRBJ2-2 and V is TRBV3-1; no definite D call. Germline CDR1 reads LGHDT; CDR2 reads YNNKEL (reference sequence). The germline V and J ends were trimmed by 0 bases and 4 bases, with 9 bases remaining between them. This CDR3 comprises 15 residues. Here the CDR3 reads CASSQDILLTGELFF. CDR3 DNA: TGTGCCAGCAGCCAAGATATCCTTCTCACCGGGGAGCTGTTTTTT.

This clonotype was observed a few times. This sequence joins TRBV5-1 and TRBJ2-3, with 13 nucleotides matching TRBD2. This CDR3 comprises 16 residues. V dropped 3 bases and J dropped 4; count of bases not matched to a gene: 5. Germline-derived CDR1 and CDR2 are SGHRS and YFSETQ. The CDR3 coding sequence is TGCGCCAGCAGCTCTGGACTAGCGGGAGTGGCAGATACGCAGTATTTT. This translates into CASSSGLAGVADTQYF.